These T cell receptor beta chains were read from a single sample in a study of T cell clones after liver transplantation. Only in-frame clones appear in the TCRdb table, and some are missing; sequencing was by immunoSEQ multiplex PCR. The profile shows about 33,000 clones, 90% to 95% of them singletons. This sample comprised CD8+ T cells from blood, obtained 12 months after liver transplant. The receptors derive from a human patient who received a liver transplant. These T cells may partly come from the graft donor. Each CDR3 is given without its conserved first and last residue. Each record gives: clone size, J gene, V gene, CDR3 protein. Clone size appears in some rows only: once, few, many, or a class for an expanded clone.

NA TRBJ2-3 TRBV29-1 SVDSQRERDTQY
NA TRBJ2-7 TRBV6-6 ASSYSGQGSYEQY
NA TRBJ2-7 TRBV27 ASRDLRTRPYEQY
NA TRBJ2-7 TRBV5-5 ASSPGQGLYYEQY
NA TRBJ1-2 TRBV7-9 ASSTRTLVSDYGYT
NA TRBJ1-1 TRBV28 ASSLSVNTEAF
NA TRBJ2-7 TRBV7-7 ASSLGAGESYEQY
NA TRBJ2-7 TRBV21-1 ASSPGSYPTSGQY
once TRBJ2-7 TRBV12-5 ASGLVPNPHREAYEQY
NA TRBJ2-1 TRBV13 ASSSGWGYNEQF
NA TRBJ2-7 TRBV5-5 ASSLGWDRVRNEQY
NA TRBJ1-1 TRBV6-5 ASSSSHGAEAF
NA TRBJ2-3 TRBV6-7 ASSYLSGRRTDTQY
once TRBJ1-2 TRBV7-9 ASSRSGGEPYGYT
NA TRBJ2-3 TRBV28 ASSGQGPDTQY
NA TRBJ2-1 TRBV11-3 ASSLSGSLPYNEQF
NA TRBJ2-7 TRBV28 ASRSPPGQGYEQY